This TCR beta chain was identified during a study of T cell changes during pregnancy in multiple sclerosis. The CDR3 spans 17 residues. The V end lost 0 bases, the J end lost 3 bases, and 13 bases lay between the germline ends. Germline V gene sequence: CDR1 SGHRS, CDR2 YFSETQ. Produced via immunoSEQ multiplex PCR; TCRdb's table is partial and in-frame only. The table includes under 55,000 clones, approximately 90% detected once. The receptor's source is a female donor with multiple sclerosis, enrolled in a pregnancy study. The material was CD4+ T cells from peripheral blood mononuclear cells, obtained before pregnancy. The gene calls are TRBV5-1 and TRBJ2-6; TRBD1 is a possible D gene (5 bases). Written as DNA, the CDR3 is TGCGCCAGCAGCTTGGAAGGGGTCCAGGGTGGGGCCAACGTCCTGACTTTC. Protein sequence: CASSLEGVQGGANVLTF.